The 20 T cell receptor beta chains reported below all come from one sample, sequenced in a study of blood T cell repertoires in COVID-19. The assay was immunoSEQ multiplex PCR, and TCRdb's table has in-frame clones only and misses some. The top ten hold under 11% of the sample, which has a few hundred thousand clones, under 90% seen once. Source material: PBMCs or T cells enriched from blood (not recorded which). These receptors were taken from a woman in her late teens or twenties who had recovered from COVID-19.

This chain joins TRBV29-1 and TRBJ2-5; D is perhaps TRBD1 (5 bases). Germline V CDR1 and CDR2: SQVTM, ANQGSEA. Trimming pared 4 bases from V and 5 bases from J, leaving 14 bases between. The CDR3 loop spans 13 amino acids. CDR3 bases: TGCAGCGTTGCCGGGTCCCAGGGTGAGACCCAGTACTTC. It specifies CSVAGSQGETQYF.

This clone showed up many times. The chain employs TRBV6-5 and TRBJ1-6; 7 positions agree with TRBD1. V trimming: 2 bases; J trimming: 10 bases; junction bases outside the gene matches: 8. The CDR3 is 15 amino acids. Germline CDR1 MNHEY, CDR2 SVGAGI. CDR3 sequence (DNA): TGTGCCAGCAGTTACGGACAGGAAGGGGGGTCACCCCTCCACTTT. Encoded protein: CASSYGQEGGSPLHF.

This chain joins TRBV7-2 and TRBJ1-5, with 7 bases lining up with TRBD1. The V segment lost 4 bases and the J segment 0 bases; nucleotides outside the gene matches: 9. Per the germline V gene, CDR1 is SGHTA and CDR2 is FQGNSA. CDR3 length equals 17 residues. CDR3 residues: CASSSSPTGNSNQPQHF. The CDR3, as DNA: TGTGCCAGCAGCTCAAGCCCGACAGGGAATAGCAATCAGCCCCAGCATTTT.

The chain uses TRBV3-1 (or the pseudogene TRBV3-2) and TRBJ2-7; maybe TRBD2 (7 bases). Germline values: CDR1 LGHDT, CDR2 YNNKEL (reference sequence). Deletions cut 1 base from V and 0 bases from J, with 13 bases between. The CDR3 consists of 16 residues. Written as DNA, the CDR3 is TGTGCCAGCAGCCAAGTGGAGGGGGGGAGCTCCTACGAGCAGTACTTC. Translated: CASSQVEGGSSYEQYF.

V and J are TRBV4-1 and TRBJ2-1; D possibly corresponds to TRBD1 (5 bases). Germline V lookup: CDR1 MGHRA, CDR2 YSYEKL. With 0 bases removed from V and 6 bases from J, the gap between germline ends came to 9 bases. There are 14 residues in the CDR3. CDR3 sequence (DNA): TGCGCCAGCAGCCAAGAAGGGGAATTCAATGAGCAGTTCTTC. Translated, it gives CASSQEGEFNEQFF.

The genes are TRBV18 and TRBJ2-7; 8 positions match TRBD2. CDR1 and CDR2 from the germline V gene are KGHSH and LQKENI. The CDR3 loop spans 17 amino acids. Germline trimming cut 4 bases from V and 2 bases from J; bases unmatched to any gene: 13. CDR3 sequence: CASSLSTSGLLPYEQYF. In nucleotides, the CDR3 is TGTGCCAGCTCACTAAGTACTAGCGGACTCCTTCCCTACGAGCAGTACTTC.

The rearrangement links TRBV19 to TRBJ1-2; 8 nucleotides agree with TRBD1. The CDR3 extends over 15 amino acids. V shed 6 bases, J shed 4 bases, and the junction held 10 bases outside the gene matches. Germline CDR1 is LNHDA and CDR2 is SQIVND (reference sequence). In nucleotides, the CDR3 is TGTGCCAGTAGCCCATATACAGGGGGAGTCTATGGCTACACCTTC. Translated: CASSPYTGGVYGYTF.

This chain links TRBV6-5 with TRBJ2-2, with D possibly matching TRBD2 (6 bases). Germline V gene data show CDR1 as MNHEY and CDR2 as SVGAGI. This CDR3 has 15 residues. V lost 2 bases and J 5 bases, leaving 12 bases between the germline ends. In nucleotides, the CDR3 is TGTGCCAGCAGTTACAGGAGGGGCTGGACCGGGGAGCTGTTTTTT. It yields the protein CASSYRRGWTGELFF.

The rearrangement uses TRBV12-3 or TRBV12-4 and TRBJ2-7, with TRBD1 as a possible D gene (5 bases). Between the trimmed V and J ends, which lost 8 bases and 5 bases, there was a span of 10 bases. The CDR3 sequence is 11 residues long. CDR3 region: CASGKGHEQYF. CDR3 nucleotides: TGTGCCAGCGGCAAGGGGCACGAGCAGTACTTC.

This chain uses TRBV30 with TRBJ2-4; TRBD1 aligns across 7 bases. With 2 bases clipped from V and 0 bases from J, the junction kept 10 bases outside the gene matches. The CDR3 is 17 residues long. CDR1 and CDR2 (germline): GTSNPN, SVGIG (reference sequence). The DNA of the CDR3 is TGTGCCTGGAGTAGAACAGGGGCCAGGCTAGCCAAAAACATTCAGTACTTC. Amino acids: CAWSRTGARLAKNIQYF.

CDR3 DNA: TGTGCCAGCAGTTCCACGACAGGGGCAAGGCCCCAGCATTTT. This gives the protein CASSSTTGARPQHF. The chain has TRBV6-5 and TRBJ1-5, with TRBD1 identical over 8 bases. CDR3 length equals 14 residues. Germline CDR1 MNHEY, CDR2 SVGAGI. Germline trimming cut 4 bases from V and 9 bases from J; bases unmatched to any gene: 8.

The rearrangement uses TRBV5-4 and TRBJ2-5, with D possibly being TRBD2 (6 bases). CDR3 length: 15 amino acids. V was pared by 3 bases and J by 5 bases, with 17 bases between. The V gene's germline CDR1 is SGHNT and CDR2 YYREEE (reference sequence). CDR3 sequence (DNA): TGTGCCAGCAGCTCTCTCGGCGGAGGGCGGGAGACCCAGTACTTC. Translation: CASSSLGGGRETQYF.

This chain connects TRBV15 to TRBJ1-1; perhaps TRBD1 as D (6 bases). V gave up 1 base and J gave up 8 bases, with 14 bases separating them. Per the germline V gene, CDR1 is LNHNV and CDR2 is YYDKDF (reference sequence). The CDR3 length is 14 residues. Here the CDR3 DNA reads TGTGCCACCAGCAGAGGACCGGGACACTCAGAAGCTTTCTTT. This encodes CATSRGPGHSEAFF.

The rearrangement links TRBV12-3 or TRBV12-4 to TRBJ2-3, with D tentatively TRBD2 (7 bases). V lost 8 bases, J lost 5 bases, and 14 bases lay in between. The CDR3 consists of 13 residues. The CDR3 DNA follows: TGTGCCAGCCGGAGGGGGGGAGGAGATACGCAGTATTTT. Its translation: CASRRGGGDTQYF.

The chain uses TRBV5-8 and TRBJ2-6, with D tentatively TRBD1 (5 bases). Germline V gene lookup returns CDR1 SGHTS and CDR2 YDEGEE. V dropped 5 bases and J dropped 4 bases, with 13 bases sitting between them. There are 15 residues in the CDR3. The CDR3 DNA follows: TGTGCCAGCAGGCCAGGGATCCCCGGGGCCAACGTCCTGACTTTC. The encoded protein is CASRPGIPGANVLTF.

V usage is TRBV5-1 and J usage is TRBJ2-2; a weak D match, TRBD2 (6 bases). The V gene's germline CDR1 is SGHRS and CDR2 YFSETQ. The V and J ends lost 0 bases and 3 bases respectively, with 12 bases between them. The CDR3 runs to 16 residues. The DNA for the CDR3 is TGCGCCAGCAGCTTGGAGCGCGGGGCCGACACCGGGGAGCTGTTTTTT. As protein: CASSLERGADTGELFF.

The table lists this clone with a count of one. This chain uses TRBV19 with TRBJ1-4; 8 nucleotides match TRBD1. The junction had 12 bases not matched to a gene; V was cut back by 8 bases and J by 7 bases. Germline loops: CDR1 LNHDA, CDR2 SQIVND (reference sequence). The CDR3 length is 15 residues. Written as DNA, the CDR3 is TGTGCCAGTCGACAGGGGTTTTTTATAAGTGAAAAACTGTTTTTT. As protein: CASRQGFFISEKLFF.

The chain recombines TRBV28 with TRBJ2-7; TRBD1 aligns across 8 bases. Per germline, CDR1 MDHEN and CDR2 SYDVKM. Trimming removed 5 bases from V and 2 bases from J; junction bases left unmatched: 8. This CDR3 has 15 residues. The CDR3 region has the DNA TGTGCCAGCAGTCCAGGACAGGGTCTACCCTACGAGCAGTACTTC. Translating it yields CASSPGQGLPYEQYF.

The V call is TRBV29-1, the J call TRBJ2-5; TRBD2 aligns across 8 bases. With 7 bases clipped from V and 5 bases from J, the junction kept 15 bases outside the gene matches. Germline values: CDR1 SQVTM, CDR2 ANQGSEA. The CDR3 is made up of 15 amino acids. CDR3 coding DNA: TGCAGCGCCCCAGGGGTAGCGGGGACGTCGGAGACCCAGTACTTC. Its translation is CSAPGVAGTSETQYF. The whole variable domain, filled in from reference TRBV29-1 and TRBJ2-5, reads SAVISQKPSRDICQRGTSLTIQCQVDSQVTMMFWYRQQPGQSLTLIATANQGSEATYESGFVIDKFPISRPNLTFSTLTVSNMSPEDSSIYLCSAPGVAGTSETQYFGPGTRLLVL.

The chain links TRBV7-9 to TRBJ1-4; 8 positions agree with TRBD1. The V gene end was trimmed by 3 bases and the J gene end by 7 bases; junction bases not matched to a gene: 4. This CDR3 is built from 14 residues. CDR1 is SEHNR, CDR2 FQNEAQ, per germline (reference sequence). The CDR3 nucleotides are TGTGCCAGCAGCTTCAGGGGGCTAGGTGAAAAACTGTTTTTT. This codes for CASSFRGLGEKLFF.